This TCR beta chain was identified in a study of CD8 T cells in Susac syndrome. Overall study: Sequenced Susac syndrome patients included more than five with active disease and under ten who were in remission.

With 5 bases removed from V and 7 bases from J, the gap between germline ends came to 11 bases. The CDR3 extends over 12 amino acids. Random-hexamer reverse transcription was applied to roughly 0.45 to 1 ug RNA. By means of immunoSEQ multiplex PCR, TCR beta CDR3 spanning 54 Vbeta and 13 Jbeta underwent amplification. TCRdb re-called the immunoSEQ multiplex PCR reads with MiXCR, one entry per CDR3 protein. This sample has some 150,000 distinct CDR3 sequences, with approximately 96% found just once. Sequencing of TCR beta was performed on blood CD8+ T cells and on blood CD4+ T cells. The J gene is TRBJ1-2, the V gene TRBV12-3 or TRBV12-4; D is unresolved. The TCR originated in a human donor with Susac syndrome. Sequenced input: CD4+ T cells from PBMCs. The CDR3: CASSEGRFGYTF. The CDR3 bases are TGTGCCAGCAGTGAAGGACGGTTTGGCTACACCTTC.